The 23 T cell receptor beta chains presented below share a single source sample, sequenced in a study of T cell responses to AZD1222 COVID-19 vaccine. The table came from immunoSEQ multiplex PCR; TCRdb's copy has only in-frame clones and leaves some out. The repertoire has around 95,000 clones, 87% of them found once; the top ten carry approximately 16%. Sequences were derived from peripheral blood, sampled on day 0 of AZD1222 vaccination. These receptor sequences come from an adult in good health.

V usage is TRBV3-1 (or the pseudogene TRBV3-2) and J usage is TRBJ2-7, with 10 bases lining up with TRBD2. Germline values: CDR1 LGHDT, CDR2 YNNKEL (reference sequence). Trimming cost V 4 bases and J 4 bases; bases outside gene matches: 7. CDR3 length: 15 amino acids. The CDR3 spells CASSRAGGPSYEQYF. The CDR3 DNA follows: TGTGCCAGCAGCCGAGCGGGGGGGCCGTCTTACGAGCAGTACTTC.

This chain connects TRBV21-1 to TRBJ1-2; the D segment call TRBD1 is taken from the table without a DNA check. TRBV21-1 is a listed pseudogene. The CDR3 extends over 18 amino acids. The CDR3 coding sequence is TGTGCCAGCAGCGAAAACGAGGGCGGGACAGATAGGGACTATGGCTACACCTTC. It translates to CASSENEGGTDRDYGYTF.

The chain couples TRBV15 to TRBJ1-4; D uncertain. Germline-derived CDR1 and CDR2 are LNHNV and YYDKDF (reference sequence). There are 17 residues in the CDR3. The ends were cut back, 0 bases at V and 0 bases at J, with 11 bases in the middle. Here the CDR3 reads CATSRDHGSSTNEKLFF. CDR3 in DNA: TGTGCCACCAGCAGAGATCACGGGTCCTCAACTAATGAAAAACTGTTTTTT.

The rearrangement joins TRBV13 to TRBJ2-1; D is uncertain. V was clipped by 4 bases and J by 6 bases, with 25 bases between them. Germline V gene data show CDR1 as PRHDT and CDR2 as FYEKMQ (reference sequence). The CDR3 is made up of 18 amino acids. The CDR3, as DNA: TGTGCCAGCAGCTCGAAACTACCGATCGGCCCGGTACGCAATGAGCAGTTCTTC. This encodes CASSSKLPIGPVRNEQFF.

The chain combines TRBV29-1 with TRBJ1-3; no definite D call. V was clipped by 5 bases and J by 0 bases, with 8 bases between them. Per germline, CDR1 SQVTM and CDR2 ANQGSEA. The CDR3 spans 13 residues. The CDR3 DNA reads TGCAGCGTTTCATGGGACTCTGGAAACACCATATATTTT. The encoded protein is CSVSWDSGNTIYF.

The CDR3: CATSSESRLEQFF. CDR3 sequence (DNA): TGTGCCACCAGCAGCGAGTCTCGCCTTGAGCAGTTCTTC. The rearrangement links TRBV15 to TRBJ2-1; D unclear. The CDR3 is 13 amino acids. Germline assignment: CDR1 LNHNV and CDR2 YYDKDF (reference sequence). V lost 3 bases, J lost 9 bases, and 12 bases lay in between.

This chain links TRBV19 with TRBJ2-3; tentative D call: TRBD2 (6 bases). V was pared by 5 bases and J by 2 bases, with 14 bases between. The CDR3 loop spans 15 amino acids. The germline gives CDR1 LNHDA, CDR2 SQIVND (reference sequence). The CDR3: CASSAYSGDTDTQYF. CDR3 sequence (DNA): TGTGCCAGTAGTGCATATAGCGGAGACACAGATACGCAGTATTTT.

The CDR3 protein is CASSLQGTDTQYF. CDR3 sequence (DNA): TGCGCCAGCAGCTTGCAGGGCACAGATACGCAGTATTTT. V is TRBV5-1 and J is TRBJ2-3, with D hard to call. The germline CDR1 and CDR2 sequences are SGHRS and YFSETQ. The CDR3 is 13 amino acids. Trimming shortened V by 1 base and J by 1 base, and 4 bases separated the two germline ends.

This chain uses TRBV7-8 with TRBJ2-3, with TRBD2 identical over 14 bases. This CDR3 region has 18 residues. Unmatched junction bases numbered 11, after V lost 5 bases and J lost 4 bases. CDR1 is SGHVS and CDR2 is FQNEAQ in the germline V gene. The CDR3 DNA reads TGTGCCAGCAGCCAGGTCCCCGGGACTAGCGGGAGCCCAGATACGCAGTATTTT. Translating it yields CASSQVPGTSGSPDTQYF.

The chain is built from TRBV5-4 and TRBJ2-7; a weak D match, TRBD1 (6 bases). V was shortened by 4 bases and J by 5 bases, with 16 bases between the two germline ends. The CDR3 totals 14 residues. The germline V gene encodes CDR1 SGHNT and CDR2 YYREEE (reference sequence). Here the CDR3 DNA reads TGTGCCAGCAGCGGCCGGGACAAGACCCACGAGCAGTACTTC. Encoded protein: CASSGRDKTHEQYF. Combining the CDR3 with reference TRBV5-4 and TRBJ2-7 gives the whole variable domain ETGVTQSPTHLIKTRGQQVTLRCSSQSGHNTVSWYQQALGQGPQFIFQYYREEENGRGNFPPRFSGLQFPNYSSELNVNALELDDSALYLCASSGRDKTHEQYFGPGTRLTVT.

This clone appeared a single time. The V gene is TRBV6-5, the J gene TRBJ2-1; D could derive from TRBD1 or TRBD2 (5 bases each). The germline CDR1 and CDR2 sequences are MNHEY and SVGAGI. This CDR3 comprises 13 residues. The ends were cut back, 10 bases at V and 2 bases at J, with 12 bases in the middle. DNA of the CDR3: TGTGCCAATTGCAGGGACCCCTACAATGAGCAGTTCTTC. Protein product: CANCRDPYNEQFF.

The rearrangement uses TRBV5-5 and TRBJ2-3; D not certain. This CDR3 spans 13 amino acids. Deletions cut 4 bases from V and 1 base from J, with 7 bases between. Per the germline V gene, CDR1 is SGHKS and CDR2 is YYEKEE (reference sequence). CDR3 DNA: TGTGCCAGCAGCGCACAGCGCACAGATACGCAGTATTTT. Translating gives CASSAQRTDTQYF. Based on the CDR3 plus reference TRBV5-5 and TRBJ2-3, the full variable domain is DAGVTQSPTHLIKTRGQQVTLRCSPISGHKSVSWYQQVLGQGPQFIFQYYEKEERGRGNFPDRFSARQFPNYSSELNVNALLLGDSALYLCASSAQRTDTQYFGPGTRLTVL.

This clone was seen just once. The rearrangement links TRBV2 to TRBJ2-1, with 7 nucleotides matching TRBD2. Germline loops: CDR1 SNHLY, CDR2 FYNNEI. V was pared by 6 bases and J by 7 bases, with 6 bases of the junction left unmatched. The CDR3 is made up of 13 amino acids. DNA for the CDR3: TGTGCCAGCAGCATACTAGCGCGTAATGAGCAGTTCTTC. It translates to CASSILARNEQFF.

The chain combines TRBV12-3 or TRBV12-4 with TRBJ1-6; D remains ambiguous. V gave up 6 bases and J gave up 10 bases, with 13 bases separating them. The CDR3 extends over 13 amino acids. Written as DNA, the CDR3 is TGTGCCAGCAGGCAGGCGGGCCAATCACCCCTCCACTTT. Amino acids: CASRQAGQSPLHF.

V usage is TRBV15 and J usage is TRBJ2-7; D perhaps matches TRBD2 (6 bases). This CDR3 is built from 17 residues. Germline lookup yields CDR1 LNHNV and CDR2 YYDKDF (reference sequence). V was shortened by 0 bases and J by 2 bases, with 17 bases between the two germline ends. The CDR3 nucleotides are TGTGCCACCAGCAGAGATATGCGGGGAAGTGAGGCCTACGAGCAGTACTTC. Encoded protein: CATSRDMRGSEAYEQYF.

The V gene is TRBV27, the J gene TRBJ2-7, with 8 bases that match TRBD2. This CDR3 contains 14 residues. V trimming: 7 bases; J trimming: 5 bases; junction bases outside the gene matches: 10. Germline V gene sequence: CDR1 MNHEY, CDR2 SMNVEV (reference sequence). CDR3 bases: TGTGCCAGCACCTCCGGGGGGGGGCCCCACGAGCAGTACTTC. The encoded protein is CASTSGGGPHEQYF.

The rearrangement links TRBV4-1 to TRBJ1-4; possible D gene TRBD1, 5 bases. The CDR3 has 13 amino acids. CDR1 and CDR2 from the germline V gene are MGHRA and YSYEKL. V was shortened by 7 bases and J by 1 base, with 7 bases between the two germline ends. CDR3 sequence: CASTGLTNEKLFF. CDR3 nucleotide sequence: TGCGCCAGCACAGGGTTAACTAATGAAAAACTGTTTTTT.

This rearrangement joins TRBV28 to TRBJ2-5; 10 nucleotides align to TRBD2. CDR3 size: 16 residues. From germline, CDR1 is MDHEN and CDR2 SYDVKM. V trimming: 7 bases; J trimming: 5 bases; junction bases outside the gene matches: 13. The DNA for the CDR3 is TGTGCCAGCACCGGGAATCTAGCGGGGGTAAGGGAGACCCAGTACTTC. Translating gives CASTGNLAGVRETQYF.

The rearrangement uses TRBV2 and TRBJ2-3; TRBD1 aligns across 8 bases. This CDR3 region has 15 residues. Germline values: CDR1 SNHLY, CDR2 FYNNEI. The ends lost 5 bases at V and 6 bases at J; junction bases unmatched: 10. CDR3 nucleotides: TGTGCCAGCAGTCAAAACGGACAGGGCAGTGATACGCAGTATTTT. Translating it yields CASSQNGQGSDTQYF.

The chain joins TRBV14 to TRBJ2-5; TRBD2 is a possible D gene (6 bases). This CDR3 has 15 residues. The V and J ends lost 1 base and 9 bases respectively, with 18 bases between them. The germline V gene encodes CDR1 SGHDN and CDR2 FVKESK. For the CDR3, the DNA is TGTGCCAGCAGCCAAGGGGGGGTCGAGGAGATTGCCCAGTACTTC. This translates into CASSQGGVEEIAQYF. The full variable domain, with the rest looked up from reference TRBV14 and TRBJ2-5, is EAGVTQFPSHSVIEKGQTVTLRCDPISGHDNLYWYRRVMGKEIKFLLHFVKESKQDESGMPNNRFLAERTGGTYSTLKVQPAELEDSGVYFCASSQGGVEEIAQYFGPGTRLLVL.

The chain couples TRBV6-4 to TRBJ2-3, with 11 bases matching TRBD2. The CDR3 runs to 15 residues. Germline trimming cut 5 bases from V and 5 bases from J; bases unmatched to any gene: 6. CDR1 is MRHNA and CDR2 is SNTAGT in the germline V gene. DNA for the CDR3: TGTGCCAGCAGTAAACTAGCGGGAGTCAAAGATACGCAGTATTTT. Translation: CASSKLAGVKDTQYF.

The genes are TRBV28 and TRBJ1-5; no clear D gene. Between the trimmed V and J ends, which lost 3 bases and 9 bases, there was a span of 18 bases. This CDR3 comprises 15 residues. Germline CDR1 is MDHEN and CDR2 is SYDVKM. Here the CDR3 reads CASSLWAGSGMPQHF. DNA for the CDR3: TGTGCCAGCAGTTTGTGGGCCGGGTCGGGGATGCCCCAGCATTTT.

The V and J genes are TRBV28 and TRBJ1-2; possible D gene TRBD1, 6 bases. Germline V lookup: CDR1 MDHEN, CDR2 SYDVKM. This CDR3 has 14 amino acids. V lost 5 bases and J lost 8, with 18 bases in between. CDR3 loop: CASSPAGAQRGYTF. The CDR3 DNA reads as TGTGCCAGCAGTCCAGCAGGGGCCCAGCGAGGCTACACCTTC.